Presented here are 25 T cell receptor beta chains from one specimen sequenced in a study of blood T cell repertoires in COVID-19. The assay was immunoSEQ multiplex PCR, and TCRdb's table has in-frame clones only and misses some. The sample includes approximately 530,000 clones, roughly nine tenths of them seen just once. The sequencing sample was made of peripheral blood. The receptors originated from a woman in her forties or fifties with COVID-19, enrolled during active disease.

The chain recombines TRBV24-1 with TRBJ2-3; no clear D gene. Germline V lookup: CDR1 KGHDR, CDR2 SFDVKD. CDR3 length equals 13 residues. The V end was cut by 9 bases, the J end by 4 bases, with 13 bases between. The CDR3 sequence is CATETGEADTQYF. In DNA, the CDR3 is TGTGCCACCGAGACCGGTGAGGCAGATACGCAGTATTTT.

The chain combines TRBV7-9 with TRBJ1-2; D unresolved. The germline gives CDR1 SEHNR, CDR2 FQNEAQ (reference sequence). This CDR3 region has 15 residues. V was trimmed by 7 bases and J by 8 bases, leaving 23 bases between them. DNA for the CDR3: TGTGCCAGCACCTCGGGGAGTCTCCCAGGATGGGGCTACACCTTC. Its translation is CASTSGSLPGWGYTF.

The V call is TRBV3-1 (or the pseudogene TRBV3-2), the J call TRBJ2-7, with TRBD1 identical over 7 bases. CDR1 LGHDT and CDR2 YNNKEL come from the germline V gene (reference sequence). The CDR3 spans 17 residues. Germline trimming cut 3 bases from V and 3 bases from J; bases unmatched to any gene: 14. The CDR3 sequence is CASSQDSPGQWVYEQYF. Written as DNA, the CDR3 is TGTGCCAGCAGCCAGGATTCCCCGGGACAGTGGGTCTACGAGCAGTACTTC.

The genes are TRBV18 and TRBJ2-3, with TRBD2 matching 10 bases. This CDR3 has 15 residues. Germline V gene lookup returns CDR1 KGHSH and CDR2 LQKENI. J was trimmed by 4 bases and V by 3 bases; bases with no gene match: 4. CDR3 DNA: TGTGCCAGCTCACCGACTAGCGGGCGAGCAGATACGCAGTATTTT. Translated, it gives CASSPTSGRADTQYF. Full variable domain (rest looked up from reference TRBV18 and TRBJ2-3): NAGVMQNPRHLVRRRGQEARLRCSPMKGHSHVYWYRQLPEEGLKFMVYLQKENIIDESGMPKERFSAEFPKEGPSILRIQQVVRGDSAAYFCASSPTSGRADTQYFGPGTRLTVL.

The genes are TRBV7-2 and TRBJ1-2, with D maybe TRBD1 (5 bases). In germline, CDR1 is SGHTA, CDR2 FQGNSA. V was cut by 1 base and J by 4 bases, with 10 bases left in between. The CDR3 covers 14 residues. The CDR3 DNA is TGTGCCAGCAGCTTAGTGAGGGGAGGCTATGGCTACACCTTC. Translating gives CASSLVRGGYGYTF. The variable domain in full, completed from reference TRBV7-2 and TRBJ1-2, reads GAGVSQSPSNKVTEKGKDVELRCDPISGHTALYWYRQSLGQGLEFLIYFQGNSAPDKSGLPSDRFSAERTGGSVSTLTIQRTQQEDSAVYLCASSLVRGGYGYTFGSGTRLTVV.

The chain recombines TRBV9 with TRBJ2-3; the D gene is possibly TRBD2 (5 bases). The germline CDR1 and CDR2 sequences are SGDLS and YYNGEE. V was pared by 1 base and J by 0 bases, with 12 bases between. This CDR3 is 16 amino acids long. DNA for the CDR3: TGTGCCAGCAGCGTATATCCGGACTCTAGCACAGATACGCAGTATTTT. Residues: CASSVYPDSSTDTQYF.

The J gene is TRBJ1-2, the V gene TRBV4-1; D gene uncertain. The CDR3 has 16 residues. V lost 0 bases to trimming and J lost 3 bases, with 14 bases between them. Germline V lookup: CDR1 MGHRA, CDR2 YSYEKL. The CDR3 region is CASSQEGGSGDYGYTF. The CDR3 nucleotides are TGCGCCAGCAGCCAAGAAGGAGGGTCTGGCGACTATGGCTACACCTTC.

This clone was seen ten or more times. The V call is TRBV7-9, the J call TRBJ1-2; a possible D gene is TRBD1 (6 bases). CDR1 is SEHNR and CDR2 is FQNEAQ in the germline V gene (reference sequence). Trimming shortened V by 7 bases and J by 2 bases, and 14 bases separated the two germline ends. This CDR3 is 14 amino acids long. CDR3 nucleotides: TGTGCCAGCACCTACGGACAGCAGAACTATGGCTACACCTTC. It yields the protein CASTYGQQNYGYTF.

This chain joins TRBV6-5 and TRBJ1-2; TRBD1 aligns across 8 bases. Trimming removed 2 bases from V and 7 bases from J; junction bases left unmatched: 6. The CDR3 runs 14 residues. Germline V CDR1 and CDR2: MNHEY, SVGAGI. Written as DNA, the CDR3 is TGTGCCAGCAGTTACGGACAGGGACTGAGTGGCTACACCTTC. Its protein product is CASSYGQGLSGYTF.

The chain combines TRBV5-1 with TRBJ1-4; D is uncertain. The germline CDR1 and CDR2 sequences are SGHRS and YFSETQ. This CDR3 region has 15 residues. V was cut by 0 bases and J by 7 bases, with 13 bases left in between. The CDR3 region is CASSLAGESGEKLFF. In DNA, the CDR3 is TGCGCCAGCAGCTTGGCCGGGGAAAGTGGTGAAAAACTGTTTTTT.

As regards this clone: The sample contains more than one DNA sequence encoding this CDR3. V and J are TRBV2 and TRBJ1-1; D not resolved. Germline CDR1 reads SNHLY; CDR2 reads FYNNEI. CDR3 length: 14 amino acids. The V end lost 4 bases, the J end lost 0 bases, and 9 bases lay between the germline ends. This CDR3 reads CASSVGQMNTEAFF. The CDR3 region has the DNA TGTGCCAGCAGTGTGGGCCAGATGAACACTGAAGCTTTCTTT.

As to this clone: In the same sample, other DNA sequences code for this CDR3. V is TRBV5-1 and J is TRBJ1-5; weak D call: TRBD1 (5 bases). V gave up 0 bases and J gave up 1 base, with 8 bases separating them. Germline CDR1 SGHRS, CDR2 YFSETQ. This CDR3 comprises 15 residues. The CDR3: CASSLDGHSNQPQHF. CDR3 nucleotides: TGCGCCAGCAGCTTGGACGGACACAGCAATCAGCCCCAGCATTTT.

The chain joins TRBV30 to TRBJ1-2, with D maybe TRBD1 (6 bases). The CDR3 extends over 15 amino acids. Trimming pared 3 bases from V and 3 bases from J, leaving 17 bases between. Germline CDR1 reads GTSNPN; CDR2 reads SVGIG (reference sequence). Here the CDR3 DNA reads TGTGCCTGGAGCCTCCTTGGGGAGGGGGACTATGGCTACACCTTC. Encoded protein: CAWSLLGEGDYGYTF.

This chain joins TRBV5-1 and TRBJ2-7, with TRBD1 matching over 9 bases. The CDR3 is 16 residues long. V was pared by 4 bases and J by 6 bases, with 14 bases of the junction left unmatched. The V gene's germline CDR1 is SGHRS and CDR2 YFSETQ. The CDR3 DNA sequence: TGCGCCAGCAGCACTGGGGCGACAGGGGGGCCATCCGAGCAGTACTTC. It codes for CASSTGATGGPSEQYF.

On this clone itself: This sample includes further DNA sequences coding for the same CDR3. The J gene is TRBJ1-5, the V gene TRBV29-1; D is uncertain. The CDR3 has 12 amino acids. Per germline, CDR1 SQVTM and CDR2 ANQGSEA. Trimming pared 4 bases from V and 3 bases from J, leaving 7 bases between. CDR3 bases: TGCAGCGTTGGAGGGTCCAATCAGCCCCAGCATTTT. Its protein product is CSVGGSNQPQHF. The entire variable domain, with the rest obtained from reference TRBV29-1 and TRBJ1-5, is as follows: SAVISQKPSRDICQRGTSLTIQCQVDSQVTMMFWYRQQPGQSLTLIATANQGSEATYESGFVIDKFPISRPNLTFSTLTVSNMSPEDSSIYLCSVGGSNQPQHFGDGTRLSIL.

The chain is built from TRBV28 and TRBJ1-1; D is undetermined. V lost 7 bases and J lost 3, with 12 bases in between. This CDR3 has 13 residues. Per germline, CDR1 MDHEN and CDR2 SYDVKM. CDR3 residues: CASTPLPYTEAFF. CDR3 DNA sequence: TGTGCCAGCACCCCTCTCCCCTACACTGAAGCTTTCTTT.

This rearrangement joins TRBV6-5 to TRBJ1-1; no reliable D call. The V gene lost 6 bases and the J gene lost 3 bases, with 5 bases spanning the gap. Looked up from germline, CDR1 is MNHEY and CDR2 is SVGAGI. The CDR3 has 11 residues. The CDR3 DNA is TGTGCCAGCAGCCGTTACACTGAAGCTTTCTTT. As protein: CASSRYTEAFF.

The rearrangement uses TRBV18 and TRBJ2-5; D might be TRBD2 (7 bases). Trimming took off 0 bases at V and 4 bases at J, with 15 bases between the two ends. This CDR3 region has 16 residues. Germline V gene data show CDR1 as KGHSH and CDR2 as LQKENI. This chain's CDR3 is CASSPPAGAVGETQYF. For the CDR3, the DNA is TGTGCCAGCTCACCACCCGCGGGGGCTGTGGGAGAGACCCAGTACTTC. Complete variable domain (other parts from reference TRBV18 and TRBJ2-5): NAGVMQNPRHLVRRRGQEARLRCSPMKGHSHVYWYRQLPEEGLKFMVYLQKENIIDESGMPKERFSAEFPKEGPSILRIQQVVRGDSAAYFCASSPPAGAVGETQYFGPGTRLLVL.

This rearrangement joins TRBV18 to TRBJ1-2; a possible D gene is TRBD1 (5 bases). CDR3 length: 15 residues. The V end was cut by 3 bases, the J end by 2 bases, with 13 bases between. In germline, CDR1 is KGHSH, CDR2 LQKENI. The CDR3 DNA sequence: TGTGCCAGCTCACCGGAGGGACCGTACAACTATGGCTACACCTTC. Its protein product is CASSPEGPYNYGYTF.

The chain combines TRBV6-1 with TRBJ1-2, with 8 bases lining up with TRBD1. Trimming removed 2 bases from V and 9 bases from J; junction bases left unmatched: 8. Per germline, CDR1 MNHNS and CDR2 SASEGT. This CDR3 contains 14 residues. CDR3 DNA: TGTGCCAGCAGTGAAAGCCGACAGGGGCGCCGCTACACCTTC. It is translated as CASSESRQGRRYTF.

The chain carries TRBV7-7 and TRBJ2-3; 7 bases fit TRBD2. This CDR3 has 14 residues. Trimming cost V 5 bases and J 4 bases; bases outside gene matches: 6. CDR1 SSHAT and CDR2 FNYEAQ come from the germline V gene (reference sequence). The CDR3, as DNA: TGTGCCAGCAGCCGGGGGAGCGGGGCAGATACGCAGTATTTT. The encoded protein is CASSRGSGADTQYF. Full variable domain (missing parts from reference TRBV7-7 and TRBJ2-3): GAGVSQSPRYKVTKRGQDVTLRCDPISSHATLYWYQQALGQGPEFLTYFNYEAQPDKSGLPSDRFSAERPEGSISTLTIQRTEQRDSAMYRCASSRGSGADTQYFGPGTRLTVL.

The chain couples TRBV6-1 to TRBJ1-1; D gene ambiguous. The CDR3 has 14 amino acids. V was trimmed by 3 bases and J by 5 bases, leaving 13 bases between them. CDR1 is MNHNS, CDR2 SASEGT, per germline. CDR3 in amino acids: CASSEDPERTEAFF. For the CDR3, the DNA is TGTGCCAGCAGTGAGGACCCCGAGCGGACTGAAGCTTTCTTT.

This rearrangement joins TRBV5-1 to TRBJ2-1, with 8 bases that match TRBD2. Germline values: CDR1 SGHRS, CDR2 YFSETQ. The CDR3 spans 12 residues. V shed 0 bases and J 13 bases; nucleotides not matched to a gene: 3. CDR3 residues: CASSLEGTRQFF. The CDR3 bases are TGCGCCAGCAGCTTGGAAGGGACTAGACAGTTCTTC.

The chain links TRBV25-1 to TRBJ2-1, with D perhaps matching TRBD2 (6 bases). With 6 bases removed from V and 0 bases from J, the gap between germline ends came to 18 bases. CDR3 length: 17 residues. Germline-derived CDR1 and CDR2 are MGHDK and SYGVNS. CDR3 sequence: CASSPPRGRSSYNEQFF. For the CDR3, the DNA is TGTGCCAGCAGCCCCCCCCGGGGGAGGAGCTCCTACAATGAGCAGTTCTTC.

The chain uses TRBV19 and TRBJ2-3; 7 positions agree with TRBD2. The length of the CDR3 is 14 residues. Germline V gene lookup returns CDR1 LNHDA and CDR2 SQIVND (reference sequence). With V trimmed by 4 bases and J by 4 bases, 5 bases remained unmatched. This chain's CDR3 is CASSSGGLPDTQYF. The CDR3 coding sequence is TGTGCCAGTAGTAGCGGGGGACTCCCAGATACGCAGTATTTT.